Listed here is a single TCR beta chain. Per germline, CDR1 MNHEY and CDR2 SVGAGI. The germline V and J ends were trimmed by 8 bases and 4 bases, with 12 bases remaining between them. This CDR3 spans 13 amino acids. This entry is derived from a study of blood T cell repertoires in COVID-19. Across the study: Sites across the United States, Italy and Spain contributed samples from acute and convalescent COVID-19. Sources were T cells, B-cell-depleted T cells, or PBMCs; the material itself was cDNA or gDNA.

Methods used by the authors: Using reference gene primer amplification, nucleated cell counts were estimated. The data were produced by immunoSEQ multiplex PCR, yet TCRdb's version contains in-frame clones alone and is incomplete. V and J calls plus clone size are reproduced from that table; the DNA served to infer D and trimming. The repertoire includes around 72,000 clones, approximately 87% of them detected once, and roughly 20% sits in the top ten. Material: peripheral blood. This TCR was sampled from a woman older than 75 with acute or convalescent COVID-19. The chain carries TRBV6-5 and TRBJ2-1; D is perhaps TRBD2 (5 bases). The CDR3 loop is CASGPPGYNEQFF. CDR3 DNA: TGTGCCAGCGGGCCCCCGGGGTACAATGAGCAGTTCTTC.